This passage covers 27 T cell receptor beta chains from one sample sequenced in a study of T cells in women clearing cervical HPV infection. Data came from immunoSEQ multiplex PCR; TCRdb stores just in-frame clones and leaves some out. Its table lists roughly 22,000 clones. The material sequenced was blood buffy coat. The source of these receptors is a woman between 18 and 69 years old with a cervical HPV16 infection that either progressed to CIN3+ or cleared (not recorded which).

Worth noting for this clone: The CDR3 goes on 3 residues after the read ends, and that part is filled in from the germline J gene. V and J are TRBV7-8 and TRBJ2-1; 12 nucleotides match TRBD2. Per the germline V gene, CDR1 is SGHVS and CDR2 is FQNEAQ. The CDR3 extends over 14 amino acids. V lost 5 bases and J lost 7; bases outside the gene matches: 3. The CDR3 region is CASSGLAGSNEQFF. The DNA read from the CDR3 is TGTGCCAGCAGCGGACTAGCGGGGAGTAATGAG.

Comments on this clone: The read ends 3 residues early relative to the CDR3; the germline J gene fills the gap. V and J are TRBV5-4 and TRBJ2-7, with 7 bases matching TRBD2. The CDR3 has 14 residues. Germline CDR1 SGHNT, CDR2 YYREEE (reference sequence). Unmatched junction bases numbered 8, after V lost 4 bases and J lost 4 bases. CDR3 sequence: CASSPWGGTYEQYF. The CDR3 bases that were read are TGTGCCAGCAGCCCCTGGGGGGGGACGTACGAG.

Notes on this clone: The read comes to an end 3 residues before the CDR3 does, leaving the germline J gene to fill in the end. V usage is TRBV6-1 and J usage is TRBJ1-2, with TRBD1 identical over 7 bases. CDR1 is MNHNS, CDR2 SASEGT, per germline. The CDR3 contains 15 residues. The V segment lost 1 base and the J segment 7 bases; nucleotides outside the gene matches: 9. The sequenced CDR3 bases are TGTGCCAGCAGTGAAGGGACAGGAGGCGCTTTTGGC. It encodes CASSEGTGGAFG. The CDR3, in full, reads CASSEGTGGAFGYTF.

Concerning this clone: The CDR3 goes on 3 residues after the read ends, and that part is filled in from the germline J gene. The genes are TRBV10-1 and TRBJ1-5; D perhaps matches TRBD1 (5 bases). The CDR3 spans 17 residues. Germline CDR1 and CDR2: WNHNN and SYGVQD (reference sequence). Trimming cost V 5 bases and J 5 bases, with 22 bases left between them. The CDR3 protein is CASSSSNRDGGHQPQHF. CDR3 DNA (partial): TGCGCCAGCAGTTCTAGTAATCGGGACGGGGGACATCAGCCC.

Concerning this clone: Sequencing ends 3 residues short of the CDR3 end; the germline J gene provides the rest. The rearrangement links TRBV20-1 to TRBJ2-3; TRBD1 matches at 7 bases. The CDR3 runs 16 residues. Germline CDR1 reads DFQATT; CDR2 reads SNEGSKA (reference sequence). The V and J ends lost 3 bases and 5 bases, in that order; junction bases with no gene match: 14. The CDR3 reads CSASRLTGAHKDTQYF. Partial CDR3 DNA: TGCAGTGCTAGCCGCCTTACAGGGGCCCACAAAGATACG.

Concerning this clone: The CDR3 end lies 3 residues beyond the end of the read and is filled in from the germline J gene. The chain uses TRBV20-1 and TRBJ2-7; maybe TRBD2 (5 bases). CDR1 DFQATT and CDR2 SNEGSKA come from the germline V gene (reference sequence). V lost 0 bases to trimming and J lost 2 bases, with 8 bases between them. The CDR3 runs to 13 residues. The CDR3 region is CSARDPAAYEQYF. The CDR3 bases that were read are TGCAGTGCTAGAGACCCAGCGGCCTACGAG.

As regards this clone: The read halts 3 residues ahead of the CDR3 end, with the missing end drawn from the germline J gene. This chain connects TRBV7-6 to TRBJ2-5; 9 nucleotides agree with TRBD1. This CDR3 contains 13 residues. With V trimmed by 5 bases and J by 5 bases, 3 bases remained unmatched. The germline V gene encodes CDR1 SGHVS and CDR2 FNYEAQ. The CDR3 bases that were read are TGTGCCAGCAGCACAGGGGGCAGGGAGACC. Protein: CASSTGGRET. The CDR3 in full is CASSTGGRETQYF.

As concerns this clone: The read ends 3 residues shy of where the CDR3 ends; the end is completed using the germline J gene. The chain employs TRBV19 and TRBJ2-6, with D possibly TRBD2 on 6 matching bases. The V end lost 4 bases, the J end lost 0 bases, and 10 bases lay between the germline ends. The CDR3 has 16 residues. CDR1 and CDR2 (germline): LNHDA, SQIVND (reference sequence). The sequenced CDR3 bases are TGTGCCAGTAGTAAGGAGGGCGTCTCTGGGGCCAACGTC. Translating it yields CASSKEGVSGANV. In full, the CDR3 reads CASSKEGVSGANVLTF.

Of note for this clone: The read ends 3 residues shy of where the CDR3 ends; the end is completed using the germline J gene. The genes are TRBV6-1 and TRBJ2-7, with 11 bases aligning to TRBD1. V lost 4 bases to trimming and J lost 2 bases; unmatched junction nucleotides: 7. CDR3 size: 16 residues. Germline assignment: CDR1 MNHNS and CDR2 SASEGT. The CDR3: CASSGVRGQGAYEQYF. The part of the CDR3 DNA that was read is TGTGCCAGCAGTGGGGTACGGGGACAGGGGGCCTACGAG.

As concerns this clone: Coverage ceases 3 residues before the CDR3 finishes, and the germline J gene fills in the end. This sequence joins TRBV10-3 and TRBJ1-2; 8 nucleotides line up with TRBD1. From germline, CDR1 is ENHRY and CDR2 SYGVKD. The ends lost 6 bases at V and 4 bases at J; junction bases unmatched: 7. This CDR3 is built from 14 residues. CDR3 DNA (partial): TGTGCCATCAGCTACCGGGACAGGACCTATGGC. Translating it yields CAISYRDRTYG. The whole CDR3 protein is CAISYRDRTYGYTF.

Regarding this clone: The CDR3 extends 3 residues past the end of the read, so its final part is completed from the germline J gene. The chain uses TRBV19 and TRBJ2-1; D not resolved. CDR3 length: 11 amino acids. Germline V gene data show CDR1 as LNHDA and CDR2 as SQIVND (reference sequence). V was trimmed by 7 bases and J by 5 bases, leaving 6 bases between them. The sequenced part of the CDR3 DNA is TGTGCCAGTAAGGCGGACAATGAG. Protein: CASKADNE. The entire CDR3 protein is CASKADNEQFF.

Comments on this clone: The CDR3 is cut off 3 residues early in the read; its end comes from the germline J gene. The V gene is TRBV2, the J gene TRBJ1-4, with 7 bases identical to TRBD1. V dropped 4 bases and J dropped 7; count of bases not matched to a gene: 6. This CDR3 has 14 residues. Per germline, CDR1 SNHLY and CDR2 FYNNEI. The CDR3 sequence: CASSVEGAGEKLFF. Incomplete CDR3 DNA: TGTGCCAGCAGTGTTGAGGGGGCCGGTGAAAAA. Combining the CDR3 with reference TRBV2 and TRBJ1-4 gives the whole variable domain EPEVTQTPSHQVTQMGQEVILRCVPISNHLYFYWYRQILGQKVEFLVSFYNNEISEKSEIFDDQFSVERPDGSNFTLKIRSTKLEDSAMYFCASSVEGAGEKLFFGSGTQLSVL.

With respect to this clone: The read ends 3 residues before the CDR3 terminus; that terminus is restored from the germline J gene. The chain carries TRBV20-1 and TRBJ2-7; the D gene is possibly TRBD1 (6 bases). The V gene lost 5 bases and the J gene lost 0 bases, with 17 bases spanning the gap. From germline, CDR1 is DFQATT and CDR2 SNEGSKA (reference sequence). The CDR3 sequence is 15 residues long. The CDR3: CSAEGGKYSSYEQYF. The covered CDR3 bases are TGCAGTGCTGAAGGGGGAAAATACAGCTCCTACGAG.

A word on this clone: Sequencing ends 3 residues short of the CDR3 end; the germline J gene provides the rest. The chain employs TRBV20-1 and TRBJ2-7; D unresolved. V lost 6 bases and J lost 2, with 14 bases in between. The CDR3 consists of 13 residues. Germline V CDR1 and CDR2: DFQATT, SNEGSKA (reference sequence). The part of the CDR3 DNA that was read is TGCAGTGCACCCTTGACTGATACCTACGAG. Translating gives CSAPLTDTYE. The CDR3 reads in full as CSAPLTDTYEQYF.

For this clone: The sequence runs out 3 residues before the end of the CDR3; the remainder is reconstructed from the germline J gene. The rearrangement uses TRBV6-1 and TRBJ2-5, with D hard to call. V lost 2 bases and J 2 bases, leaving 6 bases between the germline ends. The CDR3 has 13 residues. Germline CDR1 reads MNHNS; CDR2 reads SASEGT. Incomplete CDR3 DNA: TGTGCCAGCAGTGAATTTCTTCAAGAGACC. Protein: CASSEFLQET. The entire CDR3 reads CASSEFLQETQYF.

CDR3 bases read: TGTGCCAGTAGTATTACAGGGGGGACTGAA. It is translated as CASSITGGTE. The entire CDR3 protein is CASSITGGTEAFF. The chain employs TRBV19 and TRBJ1-1, with TRBD1 identical over 8 bases. The sequence runs out 3 residues before the end of the CDR3; the remainder is reconstructed from the germline J gene. Looked up from germline, CDR1 is LNHDA and CDR2 is SQIVND (reference sequence). CDR3 length: 13 amino acids. The V and J ends lost 3 bases and 5 bases, in that order; junction bases with no gene match: 2.

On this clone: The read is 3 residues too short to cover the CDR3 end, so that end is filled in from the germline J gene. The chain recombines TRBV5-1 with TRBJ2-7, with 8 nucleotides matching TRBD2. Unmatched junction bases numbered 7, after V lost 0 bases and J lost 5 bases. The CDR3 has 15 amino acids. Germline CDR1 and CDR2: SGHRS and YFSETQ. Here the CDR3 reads CASSLEGTRKDEQYF. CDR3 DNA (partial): TGCGCCAGCAGCTTGGAAGGGACTAGGAAAGACGAG.

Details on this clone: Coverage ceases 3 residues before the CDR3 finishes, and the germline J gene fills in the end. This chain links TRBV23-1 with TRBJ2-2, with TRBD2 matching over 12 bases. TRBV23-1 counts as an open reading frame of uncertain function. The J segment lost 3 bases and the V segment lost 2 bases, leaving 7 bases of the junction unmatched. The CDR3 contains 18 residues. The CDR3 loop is CASSQGLAGGPYTGELFF. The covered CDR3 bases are TGCGCCAGCAGTCAAGGGCTAGCGGGAGGGCCTTACACCGGGGAG.

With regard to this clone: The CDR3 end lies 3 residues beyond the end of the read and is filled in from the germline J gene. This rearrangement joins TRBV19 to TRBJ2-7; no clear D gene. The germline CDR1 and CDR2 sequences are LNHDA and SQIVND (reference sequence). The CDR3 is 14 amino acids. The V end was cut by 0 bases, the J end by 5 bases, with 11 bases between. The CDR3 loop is CASSIDLSRDEQYF. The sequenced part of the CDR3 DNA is TGTGCCAGTAGTATAGATTTGTCCCGGGACGAG.

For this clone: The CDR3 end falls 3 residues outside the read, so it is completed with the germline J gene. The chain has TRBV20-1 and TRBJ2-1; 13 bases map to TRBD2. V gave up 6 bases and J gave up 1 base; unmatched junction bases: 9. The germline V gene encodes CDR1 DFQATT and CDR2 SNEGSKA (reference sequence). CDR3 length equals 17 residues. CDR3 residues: CSASTPGLAGSYNEQFF. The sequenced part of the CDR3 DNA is TGCAGTGCCTCGACGCCGGGACTAGCGGGATCCTACAATGAG.

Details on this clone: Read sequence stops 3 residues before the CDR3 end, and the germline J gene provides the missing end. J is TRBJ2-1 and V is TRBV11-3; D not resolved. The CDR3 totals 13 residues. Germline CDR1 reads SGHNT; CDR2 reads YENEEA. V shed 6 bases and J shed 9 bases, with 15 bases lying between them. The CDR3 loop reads CASSTLQGGEQFF. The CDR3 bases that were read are TGTGCCAGCAGTACCCTACAAGGCGGTGAG.

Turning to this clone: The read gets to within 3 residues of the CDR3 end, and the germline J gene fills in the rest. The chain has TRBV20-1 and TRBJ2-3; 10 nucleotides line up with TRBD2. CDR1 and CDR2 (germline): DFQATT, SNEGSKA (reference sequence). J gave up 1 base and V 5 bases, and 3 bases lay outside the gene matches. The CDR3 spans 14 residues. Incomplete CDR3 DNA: TGCAGTGCTGGAGGACTAGCGGGCACAGATACG. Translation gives CSAGGLAGTDT. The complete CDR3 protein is CSAGGLAGTDTQYF.

The DNA read from the CDR3 is TGTGCCAGCAGCTTAAGTGTCAGCACTGAA. It specifies CASSLSVSTE. The complete CDR3 sequence is CASSLSVSTEAFF. The rearrangement uses TRBV7-2 and TRBJ1-1; D gene unclear. The read terminates 3 residues ahead of where the CDR3 ends, so the germline J gene completes it. This CDR3 has 13 residues. Germline loops: CDR1 SGHTA, CDR2 FQGNSA. Trimming took off 2 bases at V and 4 bases at J, with 8 bases between the two ends.

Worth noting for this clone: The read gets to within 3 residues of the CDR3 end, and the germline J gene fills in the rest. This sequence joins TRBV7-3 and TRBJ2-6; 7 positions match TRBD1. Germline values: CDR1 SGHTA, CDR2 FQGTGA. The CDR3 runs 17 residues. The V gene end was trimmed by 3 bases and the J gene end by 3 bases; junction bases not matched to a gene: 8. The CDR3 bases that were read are TGTGCCAGCAGCTTCTATCCGGACAGGAGTGGGGCCAACGTC. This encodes CASSFYPDRSGANV. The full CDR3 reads CASSFYPDRSGANVLTF.

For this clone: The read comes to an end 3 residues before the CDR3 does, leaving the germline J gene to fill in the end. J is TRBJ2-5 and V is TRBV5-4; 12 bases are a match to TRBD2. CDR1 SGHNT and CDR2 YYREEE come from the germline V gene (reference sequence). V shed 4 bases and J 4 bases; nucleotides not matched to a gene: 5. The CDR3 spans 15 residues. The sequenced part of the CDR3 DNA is TGTGCCAGCAGCGTGAGACTAGCGGGAGTAGAGACC. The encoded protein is CASSVRLAGVET. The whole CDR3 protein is CASSVRLAGVETQYF.

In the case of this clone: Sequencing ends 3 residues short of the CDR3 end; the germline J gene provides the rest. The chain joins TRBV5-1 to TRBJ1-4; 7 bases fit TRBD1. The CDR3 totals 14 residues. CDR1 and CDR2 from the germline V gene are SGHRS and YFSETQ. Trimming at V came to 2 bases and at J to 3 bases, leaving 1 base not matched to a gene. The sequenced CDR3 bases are TGCGCCAGCAGCTTCGGGACAGCTAATGAAAAA. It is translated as CASSFGTANEK. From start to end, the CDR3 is CASSFGTANEKLFF.

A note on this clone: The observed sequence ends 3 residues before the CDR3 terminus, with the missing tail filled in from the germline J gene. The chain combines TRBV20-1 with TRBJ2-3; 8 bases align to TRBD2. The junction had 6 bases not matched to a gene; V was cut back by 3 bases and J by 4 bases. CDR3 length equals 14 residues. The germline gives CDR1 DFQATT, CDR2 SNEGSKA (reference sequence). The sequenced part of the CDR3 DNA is TGCAGTGCTAGCAAGGGCGGGAGGCCAGATACG. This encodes CSASKGGRPDT. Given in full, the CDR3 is CSASKGGRPDTQYF.